Reported below is one T cell receptor (beta chain). Its antigen is not identified. Donors were Caucasian adults residing in Nashville, Tennessee, USA. The method was immunoSEQ multiplex PCR; TCRdb's version includes in-frame clones alone and lacks a portion of them. Among a few million clones listed, about 90% were seen once. The sample comes from a study of shared clonotypes between healthy human individuals. Germline CDR1 MNHEY, CDR2 SMNVEV (reference sequence). The CDR3 contains 13 residues. V was trimmed by 4 bases and J by 6 bases, leaving 13 bases between them. Study results and limitations: Non-shared clonotypes had lower generation probabilities than clonotypes shared by all four sorted-subset donors.

The source is a man between 18 and 29 years old in good health. Some clones in this sample may be carry-over from other donors' samples. Sequenced material: naive CD4+ T cells from PBMCs. The subset is: CD45RA+ positively selected. This rearrangement joins TRBV27 to TRBJ2-7, with D perhaps matching TRBD1 or TRBD2 (5 bases each). In DNA, the CDR3 is TGTGCCAGCAGTTGGGGCGGGCCGGGCGAGCAGTACTTC. Protein product: CASSWGGPGEQYF.